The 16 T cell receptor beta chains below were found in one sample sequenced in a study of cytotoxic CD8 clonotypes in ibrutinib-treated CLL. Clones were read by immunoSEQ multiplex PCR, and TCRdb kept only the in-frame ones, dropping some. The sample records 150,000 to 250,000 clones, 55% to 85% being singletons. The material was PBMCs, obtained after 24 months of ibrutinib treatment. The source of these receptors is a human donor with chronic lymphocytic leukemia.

Here the CDR3 DNA reads TGTGCCAGTCACCCCCGGCACAGCACAGATACGCAGTATTTT. Translation gives CASHPRHSTDTQYF. The genes are TRBV19 and TRBJ2-3; D unclear. The CDR3 is 14 residues long. V lost 8 bases and J 0 bases, leaving 12 bases between the germline ends. Germline V gives CDR1 LNHDA, CDR2 SQIVND (reference sequence).

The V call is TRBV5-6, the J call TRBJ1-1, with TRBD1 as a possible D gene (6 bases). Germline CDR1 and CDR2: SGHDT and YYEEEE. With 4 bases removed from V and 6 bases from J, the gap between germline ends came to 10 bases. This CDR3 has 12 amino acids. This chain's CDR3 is CASSRRTAEAFF. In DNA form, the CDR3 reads TGTGCCAGCAGCCGACGGACAGCTGAAGCTTTCTTT.

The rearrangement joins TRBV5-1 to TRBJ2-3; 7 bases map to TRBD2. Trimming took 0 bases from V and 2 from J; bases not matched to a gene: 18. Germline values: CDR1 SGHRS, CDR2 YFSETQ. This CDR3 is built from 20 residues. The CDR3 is CASSLDASGQGFGVTDTQYF. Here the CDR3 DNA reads TGCGCCAGCAGCTTGGATGCTAGCGGTCAAGGTTTCGGGGTCACAGATACGCAGTATTTT.

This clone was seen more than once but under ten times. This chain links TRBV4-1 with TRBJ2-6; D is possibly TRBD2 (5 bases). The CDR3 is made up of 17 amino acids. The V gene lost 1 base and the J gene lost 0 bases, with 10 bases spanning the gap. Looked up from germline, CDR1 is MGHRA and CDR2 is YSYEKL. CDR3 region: CASSQVGMSSGANVLTF. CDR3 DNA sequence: TGCGCCAGCAGCCAAGTCGGGATGTCCTCTGGGGCCAACGTCCTGACTTTC.

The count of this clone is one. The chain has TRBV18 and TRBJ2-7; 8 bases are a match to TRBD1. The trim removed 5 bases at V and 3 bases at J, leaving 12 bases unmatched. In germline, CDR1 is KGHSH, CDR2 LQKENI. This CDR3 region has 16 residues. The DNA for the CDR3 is TGTGCCAGCTCAAGCCGACAGGGGCAAACCGGCTACGAGCAGTACTTC. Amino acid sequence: CASSSRQGQTGYEQYF.

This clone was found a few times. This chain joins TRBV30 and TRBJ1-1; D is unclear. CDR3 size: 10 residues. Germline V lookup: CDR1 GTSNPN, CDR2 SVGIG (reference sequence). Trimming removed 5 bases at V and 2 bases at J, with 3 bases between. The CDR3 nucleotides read TGTGCCTGGGAAAACACTGAAGCTTTCTTT. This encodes CAWENTEAFF.

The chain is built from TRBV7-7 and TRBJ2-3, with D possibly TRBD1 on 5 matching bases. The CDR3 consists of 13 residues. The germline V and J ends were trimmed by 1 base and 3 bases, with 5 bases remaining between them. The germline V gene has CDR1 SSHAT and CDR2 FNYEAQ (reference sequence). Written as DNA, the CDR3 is TGTGCCAGCAGCTTAGGACAGACAGATACGCAGTATTTT. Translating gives CASSLGQTDTQYF.

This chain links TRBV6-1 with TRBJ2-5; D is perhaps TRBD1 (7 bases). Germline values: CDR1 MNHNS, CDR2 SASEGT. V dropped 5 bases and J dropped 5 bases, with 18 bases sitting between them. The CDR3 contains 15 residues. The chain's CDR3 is CASSKRGTVRETQYF. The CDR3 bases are TGTGCCAGCAGTAAACGCGGGACAGTCAGGGAGACCCAGTACTTC.

DNA of the CDR3: TGTGCCAGCAGGATCACAGATACGCAGTATTTT. Amino acid sequence: CASRITDTQYF. The chain employs TRBV25-1 and TRBJ2-3; D gene uncertain. Trimming removed 6 bases at V and 2 bases at J, with 3 bases between. Germline CDR1 is MGHDK and CDR2 is SYGVNS. The CDR3 length is 11 residues.

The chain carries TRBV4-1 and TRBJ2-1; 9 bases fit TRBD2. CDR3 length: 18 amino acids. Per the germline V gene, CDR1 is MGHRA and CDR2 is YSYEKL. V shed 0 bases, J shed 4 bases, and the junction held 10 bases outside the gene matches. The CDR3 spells CASSQERSSGAGYNEQFF. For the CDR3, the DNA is TGCGCCAGCAGCCAAGAACGGTCTAGCGGGGCGGGGTACAATGAGCAGTTCTTC.

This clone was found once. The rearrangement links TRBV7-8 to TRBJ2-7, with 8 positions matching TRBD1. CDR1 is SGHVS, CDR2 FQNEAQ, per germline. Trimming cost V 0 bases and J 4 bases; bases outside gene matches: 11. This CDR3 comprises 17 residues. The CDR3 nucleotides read TGTGCCAGCAGCTTAGCCCTAGGGACAGGTCTAATTTACGAGCAGTACTTC. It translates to CASSLALGTGLIYEQYF.

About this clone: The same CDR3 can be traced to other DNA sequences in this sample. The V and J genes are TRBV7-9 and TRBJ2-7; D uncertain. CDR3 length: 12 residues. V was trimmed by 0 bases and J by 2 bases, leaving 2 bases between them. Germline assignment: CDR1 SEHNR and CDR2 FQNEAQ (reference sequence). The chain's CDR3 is CASSLAPYEQYF. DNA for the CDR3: TGTGCCAGCAGCTTAGCTCCCTACGAGCAGTACTTC.

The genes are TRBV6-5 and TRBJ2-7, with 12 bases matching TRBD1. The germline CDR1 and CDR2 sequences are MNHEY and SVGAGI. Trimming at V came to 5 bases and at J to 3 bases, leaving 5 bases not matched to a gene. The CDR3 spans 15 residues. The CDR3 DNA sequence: TGTGCCAGCAGTACAGGGACAGGGGGCTTCTACGAGCAGTACTTC. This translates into CASSTGTGGFYEQYF.

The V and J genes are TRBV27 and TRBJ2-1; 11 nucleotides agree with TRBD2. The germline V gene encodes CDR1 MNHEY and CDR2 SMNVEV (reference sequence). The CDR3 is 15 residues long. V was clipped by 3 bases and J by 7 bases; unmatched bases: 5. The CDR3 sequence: CASSFGLAGYNEQFF. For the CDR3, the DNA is TGTGCCAGCAGTTTTGGACTAGCGGGTTATAATGAGCAGTTCTTC.

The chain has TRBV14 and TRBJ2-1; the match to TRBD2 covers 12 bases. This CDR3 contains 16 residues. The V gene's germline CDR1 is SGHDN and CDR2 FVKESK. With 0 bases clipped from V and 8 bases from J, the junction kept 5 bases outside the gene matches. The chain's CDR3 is CASSQDWTSGIDEQFF. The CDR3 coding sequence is TGTGCCAGCAGCCAAGATTGGACTAGCGGGATCGATGAGCAGTTCTTC.

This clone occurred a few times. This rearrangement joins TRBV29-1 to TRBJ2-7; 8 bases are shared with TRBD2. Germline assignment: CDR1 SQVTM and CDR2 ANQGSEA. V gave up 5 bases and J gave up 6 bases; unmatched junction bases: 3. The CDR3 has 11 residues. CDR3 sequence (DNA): TGCAGCGTTTCAGCGGGAGTCGAGCAGTACTTC. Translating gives CSVSAGVEQYF.